This is a list of T cell receptor beta chains from one sample in a study of blood T cell repertoires in COVID-19. The data were produced by immunoSEQ multiplex PCR, yet TCRdb's version contains in-frame clones alone and is incomplete. The sample consists of 150,000 to 200,000 clones, approximately 87% of them appearing once. The specimen was peripheral blood. These receptors came from a man aged 18-30 years with active or convalescent COVID-19. The CDR3 runs from the conserved cysteine through the conserved F or W. A D gene is named only where the DNA matches it firmly. Clone size is shown for a subset of rows, as once, few, many or a class of expanded clone.

size	D	V	J	DNA	CDR3
-	TRBD1	TRBV10-3	TRBJ1-2	TGTGCCATCAGTGAGCAGGACAGGGGGGATGGCTACACCTTC	CAISEQDRGDGYTF
-	TRBD1	TRBV28	TRBJ1-5	TGTGCCAGCAGCCAAGGGACAGGGGGCAATCAGCCCCAGCATTTT	CASSQGTGGNQPQHF
-	TRBD2	TRBV4-1	TRBJ2-7	TGCGCCAGCAGCCGCATCCCGACTAGCGGGAGCGAGCAGTACTTC	CASSRIPTSGSEQYF
once	-	TRBV5-1	TRBJ2-5	TGCGCCAGCAGCCCTACAACAGGGAGCCAAGAGACCCAGTACTTC	CASSPTTGSQETQYF
-	-	TRBV14	TRBJ1-1	TGTGCCAGCAGCCAGCTCGGGGGGACTGACGAAGCTTTCTTT	CASSQLGGTDEAFF
-	-	TRBV7-8	TRBJ2-1	TGTGCCAGCAGCTCCCAGGGGGGAGGCTACAATGAGCAGTTCTTC	CASSSQGGGYNEQFF
once	TRBD2	TRBV5-8	TRBJ2-5	TGTGCCAGCAGCTTGTCTAGCGGGGGGCAAGAGACCCAGTACTTC	CASSLSSGGQETQYF
-	-	TRBV28	TRBJ1-2	TGTGCCAGCAGTCACAGGGTAGAAGGCTATGGCTACACCTTC	CASSHRVEGYGYTF
-	TRBD2	TRBV7-6	TRBJ2-2	TGTGCCAGCAGCTTAGGCAGCGGGGTAGTAACTTCCGGGGAGCTGTTTTTT	CASSLGSGVVTSGELFF
-	-	TRBV28	TRBJ2-1	TGTGCCAGCACGGCGGGTTACAATGAGCAGTTCTTC	CASTAGYNEQFF
-	TRBD2	TRBV9	TRBJ2-1	TGTGCCAGCAGCGCGACTAGCGACTTTTACAATGAGCAGTTCTTC	CASSATSDFYNEQFF
-	-	TRBV7-9	TRBJ1-5	TGTGCCAGCAGCTCCTCACTAGATCGAAATCAGCCCCAGCATTTT	CASSSSLDRNQPQHF
-	TRBD1	TRBV30	TRBJ1-6	TGTGCCTGGAGTCGGACAGGGAGTTCACCCCTCCACTTT	CAWSRTGSSPLHF
-	TRBD2	TRBV5-1	TRBJ2-2	TGCGCCAGCAGCTTACCGACTAGCGGGAGGACGAACACCGGGGAGCTGTTTTTT	CASSLPTSGRTNTGELFF
-	TRBD2	TRBV11-3	TRBJ2-3	TGTGCCAGCAGCTCTGGAGCGGGAGAGAGCACAGATACGCAGTATTTT	CASSSGAGESTDTQYF